Listed below are T cell receptor beta chains from one sample, sequenced in a study of T-cell reconstitution after alpha-beta-depleted transplantation in children. TCRdb called the PCR reads again in MiXCR, with one record for every CDR3 protein. Of about 610,000 distinct CDR3 sequences listed, under 12% are singletons. The sequencing used PBMCs from the stem cell graft donor, collected from the stem cell graft. All receptors derive from a human donor who donated a stem cell graft to a child with acute myeloid leukemia. CDR3s include the opening cysteine and the closing phenylalanine or tryptophan. A D gene is named only where the DNA matches it firmly. Size tells how often a clone was seen (once, few, many) or the class of an expanded clone, and some rows leave it out.

>-|TRBD2|TRBJ2-2|TRBV7-8
CASSRRELAGDIGELFF
TGTGCCAGCAGCCGGAGGGAACTAGCGGGAGATATCGGGGAGCTGTTTTTT
>few|TRBD1|TRBJ2-1|TRBV5-1
CASSLGDSAYNEQFF
TGCGCCAGCAGCTTAGGGGACAGTGCCTACAATGAGCAGTTCTTC
>few|TRBD1|TRBJ2-3|TRBV6-1
CASSEPQGGTDTQYF
TGTGCCAGCAGTGAACCCCAGGGGGGCACAGATACGCAGTATTTT
>-|TRBD2|TRBJ2-1|TRBV4-3
CASSQAFEREGYNEQFF
TGCGCCAGCAGCCAAGCTTTCGAGCGGGAGGGATACAATGAGCAGTTCTTC
>-|TRBD2|TRBJ2-1|TRBV7-2
CASSSNLGTNNEQFF
TGTGCCAGCAGCTCTAACCTTGGGACTAACAATGAGCAGTTCTTC
>few|-|TRBJ2-3|TRBV7-9
CASSLAWRASTDTQYF
TGTGCCAGCAGCTTAGCGTGGCGGGCCAGCACAGATACGCAGTATTTT
>few|TRBD1|TRBJ2-6|TRBV29-1
CSVDDRAPGANVLTF
TGCAGCGTCGATGACAGGGCACCTGGGGCCAACGTCCTGACTTTC
>many|-|TRBJ2-7|TRBV29-1
CSAIFSYEQYF
TGCAGCGCCATCTTCTCCTACGAGCAGTACTTC
>few|-|TRBJ1-3|TRBV12-3/TRBV12-4
CASSFRGNGNTIYF
TGTGCCAGCAGTTTCAGGGGTAACGGAAACACCATATATTTT
>few|TRBD1|TRBJ2-6|TRBV20-1
CSARSDRASGANVLTF
TGCAGTGCGCGGTCAGACAGGGCCTCTGGGGCCAACGTCCTGACTTTC
>few|TRBD1|TRBJ2-5|TRBV7-2
CASSFRTGGAETQYF
TGTGCCAGCAGCTTTCGGACAGGGGGGGCGGAGACCCAGTACTTC
>few|-|TRBJ2-7|TRBV18
CASSPRSAYEQYF
TGTGCCAGCTCCCCTCGGTCAGCCTACGAGCAGTACTTC
>few|TRBD1|TRBJ2-1|TRBV9
CASSLGTGMYNEQFF
TGTGCCAGCAGCCTTGGGACAGGGATGTACAATGAGCAGTTCTTC
>many|TRBD2|TRBJ2-7|TRBV29-1
CSVEGLAGENEQYF
TGCAGCGTTGAGGGACTAGCGGGGGAGAACGAGCAGTACTTC
>few|TRBD1|TRBJ2-5|TRBV24-1
CATPQTGTGGKDETQYF
TGTGCCACCCCTCAAACCGGGACAGGGGGCAAGGATGAGACCCAGTACTTC
>few|TRBD2|TRBJ2-5|TRBV6-2/TRBV6-3
CASIPGLAGERETQYF
TGTGCCAGCATACCGGGACTAGCGGGAGAAAGAGAGACCCAGTACTTC
>many|-|TRBJ1-5|TRBV29-1
CSVQENSNQPQHF
TGCAGCGTTCAGGAGAATAGCAATCAGCCCCAGCATTTT
>many|-|TRBJ2-1|TRBV7-9
CASSLWRVADNEQFF
TGTGCCAGCAGCTTATGGAGGGTAGCGGACAATGAGCAGTTCTTC
>many|TRBD1|TRBJ2-2|TRBV12-3/TRBV12-4
CASRLQGAAFTTGELFF
TGTGCCAGCAGGTTACAGGGGGCCGCATTTACCACCGGGGAGCTGTTTTTT
>few|-|TRBJ1-2|TRBV5-4
CASSLNNGANYGYTF
TGTGCCAGCAGCTTGAACAACGGAGCTAACTATGGCTACACCTTC
>-|TRBD1|TRBJ2-5|TRBV7-9
CASSLGQGEETQYF
TGTGCCAGCAGCTTAGGACAGGGAGAAGAGACCCAGTACTTC
>few|TRBD1|TRBJ2-2|TRBV20-1
CSVQGARYGGELFF
TGCAGTGTCCAGGGGGCGCGCTATGGCGGGGAGCTGTTTTTT
>few|-|TRBJ2-5|TRBV28
CASSLFAPARETQYF
TGTGCCAGCAGTTTATTTGCCCCTGCTCGGGAGACCCAGTACTTC
>-|TRBD2|TRBJ2-1|TRBV20-1
CSATTTSSRGNEQFF
TGCAGTGCTACGACGACTAGCTCAAGGGGCAATGAGCAGTTCTTC
>many|-|TRBJ1-1|TRBV27
CASSLLGRGANTEAFF
TGTGCCAGCAGTTTACTAGGGCGGGGGGCGAACACTGAAGCTTTCTTT
>many|-|TRBJ2-1|TRBV20-1
CSARRTEVNNEQFF
TGCAGTGCCAGGAGGACAGAAGTAAACAATGAGCAGTTCTTC
>-|TRBD1|TRBJ2-6|TRBV7-2
CASSPGTGGTGANVLTF
TGTGCCAGCAGCCCTGGGACAGGGGGTACTGGGGCCAACGTCCTGACTTTC
>many|-|TRBJ2-2|TRBV6-1
CASSEVLGIGELFF
TGTGCCAGCAGTGAAGTGTTAGGGATCGGGGAGCTGTTTTTT
>-|-|TRBJ1-2|TRBV6-5
CASRGQGANGYTF
TGTGCCAGCAGGGGCCAGGGTGCGAATGGCTACACCTTC
>few|TRBD2|TRBJ2-1|TRBV12-3/TRBV12-4
CASKVAGVGYNEQFF
TGTGCCAGCAAGGTAGCGGGAGTTGGGTACAATGAGCAGTTCTTC
>-|TRBD1|TRBJ2-4|TRBV28
CASSEVIQGAQIQYF
TGTGCCAGCAGCGAAGTCATACAGGGGGCGCAAATTCAGTACTTC
>few|-|TRBJ2-2|TRBV30
CALRILNTGELFF
TGTGCCTTGCGGATCCTGAACACCGGGGAGCTGTTTTTT
>-|TRBD2|TRBJ2-3|TRBV6-2/TRBV6-3
CASSVGTSGRTDTQYF
TGTGCCAGCAGTGTCGGGACTAGCGGGAGAACAGATACGCAGTATTTT
>-|-|TRBJ1-2|TRBV5-1
CASSPRSLANYGYTF
TGCGCCAGCAGCCCGCGAAGTTTGGCTAACTATGGCTACACCTTC
>few|-|TRBJ2-1|TRBV5-1
CASTTQGGQGGNEQFF
TGCGCCAGCACCACGCAAGGGGGGCAGGGAGGTAATGAGCAGTTCTTC
>once|TRBD1|TRBJ1-4|TRBV28
CASGRQGGDEKLFF
TGTGCCAGCGGGCGACAGGGCGGAGATGAAAAACTGTTTTTT
>few|-|TRBJ1-1|TRBV29-1
CSVFLYSRNTEAFF
TGCAGCGTTTTTCTGTATAGTAGGAACACTGAAGCTTTCTTT